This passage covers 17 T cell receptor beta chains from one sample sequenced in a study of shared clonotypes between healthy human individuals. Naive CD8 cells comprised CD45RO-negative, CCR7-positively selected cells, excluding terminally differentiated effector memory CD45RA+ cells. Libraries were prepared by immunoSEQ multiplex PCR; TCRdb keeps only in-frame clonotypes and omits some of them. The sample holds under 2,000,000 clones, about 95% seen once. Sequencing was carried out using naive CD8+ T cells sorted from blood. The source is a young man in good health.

Here the CDR3 DNA reads TGTGCCAGCAGTGAGCCCGGGAGGGAAGGCTACACCTTC. This encodes CASSEPGREGYTF. The J gene is TRBJ1-2, the V gene TRBV25-1; D uncertain. The V end was cut by 3 bases, the J end by 8 bases, with 13 bases between. Germline V gene sequence: CDR1 MGHDK, CDR2 SYGVNS. The CDR3 contains 13 residues.

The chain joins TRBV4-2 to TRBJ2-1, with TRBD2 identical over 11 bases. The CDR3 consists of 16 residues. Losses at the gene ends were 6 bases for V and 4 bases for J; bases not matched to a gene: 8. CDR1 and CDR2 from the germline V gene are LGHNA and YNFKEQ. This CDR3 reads CASRFSGGDFYNEQFF. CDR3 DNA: TGTGCCAGCAGGTTTAGCGGGGGGGATTTTTACAATGAGCAGTTCTTC.

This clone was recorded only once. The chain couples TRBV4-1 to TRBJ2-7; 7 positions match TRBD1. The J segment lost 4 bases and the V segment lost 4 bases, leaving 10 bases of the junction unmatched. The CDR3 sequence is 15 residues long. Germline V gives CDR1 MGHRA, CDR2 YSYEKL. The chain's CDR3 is CASSPHGQEWYEQYF. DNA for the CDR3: TGCGCCAGCAGCCCCCACGGACAGGAGTGGTACGAGCAGTACTTC.

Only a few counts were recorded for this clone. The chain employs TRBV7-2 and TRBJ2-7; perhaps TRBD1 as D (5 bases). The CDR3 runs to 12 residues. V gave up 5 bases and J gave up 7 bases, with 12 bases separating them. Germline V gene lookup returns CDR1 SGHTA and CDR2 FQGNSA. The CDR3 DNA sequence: TGTGCCAGCAGCCAGGGATCATGGGAGCAGTACTTC. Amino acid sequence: CASSQGSWEQYF.

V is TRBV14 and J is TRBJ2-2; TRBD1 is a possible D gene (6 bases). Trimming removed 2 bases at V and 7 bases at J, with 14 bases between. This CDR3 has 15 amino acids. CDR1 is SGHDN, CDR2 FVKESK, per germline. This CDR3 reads CASSQITGRSGELFF. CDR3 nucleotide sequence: TGTGCCAGCAGCCAAATAACAGGGAGAAGCGGGGAGCTGTTTTTT.

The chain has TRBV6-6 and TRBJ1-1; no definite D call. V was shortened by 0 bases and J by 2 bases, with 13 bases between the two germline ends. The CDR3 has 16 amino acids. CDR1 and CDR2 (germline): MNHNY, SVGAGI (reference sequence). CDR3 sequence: CASSYSEYMINTEAFF. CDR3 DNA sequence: TGTGCCAGCAGTTACTCGGAGTATATGATTAACACTGAAGCTTTCTTT.

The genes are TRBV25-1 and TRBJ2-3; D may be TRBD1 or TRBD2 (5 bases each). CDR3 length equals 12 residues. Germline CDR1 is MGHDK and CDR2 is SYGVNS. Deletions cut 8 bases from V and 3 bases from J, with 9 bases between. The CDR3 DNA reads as TGTGCCAGCGAGGGGCTAACAGATACGCAGTATTTT. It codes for CASEGLTDTQYF.

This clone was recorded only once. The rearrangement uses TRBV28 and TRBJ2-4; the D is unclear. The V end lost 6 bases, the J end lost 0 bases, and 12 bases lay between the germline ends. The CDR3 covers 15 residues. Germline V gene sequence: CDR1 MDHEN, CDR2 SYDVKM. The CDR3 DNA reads TGTGCCAGCAGCGTGGACGGATTAGCCAAAAACATTCAGTACTTC. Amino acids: CASSVDGLAKNIQYF.

The CDR3 is CASSLAKVEGYTF. The CDR3 coding sequence is TGCGCCAGCAGCTTGGCCAAGGTGGAAGGCTACACCTTC. The chain has TRBV5-1 and TRBJ1-2; no reliable D call. Trimming shortened V by 0 bases and J by 8 bases, and 11 bases separated the two germline ends. From germline, CDR1 is SGHRS and CDR2 YFSETQ. CDR3 length: 13 amino acids.

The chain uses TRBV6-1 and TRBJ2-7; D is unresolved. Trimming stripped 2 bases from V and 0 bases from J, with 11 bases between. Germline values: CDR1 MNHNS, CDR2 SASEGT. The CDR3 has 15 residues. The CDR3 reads CASSEYGSSSYEQYF. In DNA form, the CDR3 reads TGTGCCAGCAGTGAATACGGTTCAAGCTCCTACGAGCAGTACTTC.

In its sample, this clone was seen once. The CDR3 coding sequence is TGTGCCAGCACTGAGGGAGCCGGATTTCCTAAAGGTAGACATTCACCCCTCCACTTT. Translated, it gives CASTEGAGFPKGRHSPLHF. V gene TRBV6-4 combines with J gene TRBJ1-6, with D hard to call. V lost 7 bases and J 8 bases, leaving 30 bases between the germline ends. The CDR3 is made up of 19 amino acids. Germline V lookup: CDR1 MRHNA, CDR2 SNTAGT.

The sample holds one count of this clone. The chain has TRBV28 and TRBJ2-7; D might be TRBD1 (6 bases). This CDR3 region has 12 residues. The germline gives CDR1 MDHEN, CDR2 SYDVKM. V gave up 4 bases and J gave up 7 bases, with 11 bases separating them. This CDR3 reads CASSYRVGEQYF. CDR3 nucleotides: TGTGCCAGCAGTTACAGGGTAGGTGAGCAGTACTTC.

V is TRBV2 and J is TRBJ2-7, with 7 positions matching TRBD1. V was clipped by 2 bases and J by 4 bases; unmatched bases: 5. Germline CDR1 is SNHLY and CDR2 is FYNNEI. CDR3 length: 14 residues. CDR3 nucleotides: TGTGCCAGCAGTGAATTAGGGGGCGGATACGAGCAGTACTTC. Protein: CASSELGGGYEQYF.

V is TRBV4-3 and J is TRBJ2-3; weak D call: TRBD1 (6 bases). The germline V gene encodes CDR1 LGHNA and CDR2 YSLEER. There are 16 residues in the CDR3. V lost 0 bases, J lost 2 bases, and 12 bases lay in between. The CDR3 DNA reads TGCGCCAGCAGCCAAGAGGGGGCATTAGCCACAGATACGCAGTATTTT. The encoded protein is CASSQEGALATDTQYF.

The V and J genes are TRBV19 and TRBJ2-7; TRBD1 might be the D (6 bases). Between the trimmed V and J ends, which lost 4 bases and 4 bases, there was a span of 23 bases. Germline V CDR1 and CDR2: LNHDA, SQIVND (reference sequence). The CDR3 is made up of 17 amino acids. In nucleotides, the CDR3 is TGTGCCAGTAGTACCTCCCGGTTCGGTGCAGGGGAATACGAGCAGTACTTC. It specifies CASSTSRFGAGEYEQYF.

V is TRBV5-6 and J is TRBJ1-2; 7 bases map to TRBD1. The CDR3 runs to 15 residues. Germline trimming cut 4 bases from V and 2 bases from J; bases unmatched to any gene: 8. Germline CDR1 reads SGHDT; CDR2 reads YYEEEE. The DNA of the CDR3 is TGTGCCAGCAGCAAGGACAGGATAGGGAACTATGGCTACACCTTC. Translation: CASSKDRIGNYGYTF.

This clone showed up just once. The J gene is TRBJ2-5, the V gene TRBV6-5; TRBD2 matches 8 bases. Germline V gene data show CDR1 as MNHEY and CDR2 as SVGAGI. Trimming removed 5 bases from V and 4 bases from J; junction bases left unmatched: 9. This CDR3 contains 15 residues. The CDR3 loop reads CASSRGGGHRETQYF. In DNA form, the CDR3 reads TGTGCCAGCAGTCGGGGCGGGGGGCACAGAGAGACCCAGTACTTC.